This T cell receptor (beta chain) appears in the sequencing data of a study of shared clonotypes between healthy human individuals. Looking at the study overall: The composition of the donors was a couple of women and a few men aged 18 to 49.

This was a deep-level run. Produced via immunoSEQ multiplex PCR; TCRdb's table is partial and in-frame only. This sample yields about 2.3 million clones, of which approximately 93% are seen a single time; 0.35% to 0.5% belongs to the top ten. The CDR3 sequence is 13 residues long. Germline CDR1 reads SGHTS; CDR2 reads YDEGEE. The ends were cut back, 7 bases at V and 11 bases at J, with 21 bases in the middle. General study findings and limits: Naive CD4 clonotypes overlapped across a handful of donors at approximately 5.5%.

Details on this clone: What it binds is unknown.

The sequence derives from a man aged 18-30 years in good health. Some clones in this sample may be carry-over from other donors' samples. What was sequenced was naive CD4+ T cells from PBMCs. Stated subset: CD45RA+ positively selected. This chain connects TRBV5-8 to TRBJ1-1; a weak D match, TRBD1 (6 bases). The CDR3 protein is CASSSGALYSAFF. The DNA for the CDR3 is TGTGCCAGCTCCTCGGGGGCCTTGTACAGCGCTTTCTTT.